Listed below are T cell receptor beta chains from one sample, sequenced in a study of T cell changes during pregnancy in multiple sclerosis. The assay was immunoSEQ multiplex PCR, and TCRdb's table has in-frame clones only and misses some. The sample has 40,000 or so clones; over 80% are singletons. The sample here was CD8+ T cells from peripheral blood mononuclear cells, taken before pregnancy. These receptors were obtained from a female donor with multiple sclerosis, enrolled in a pregnancy study. CDR3s include the opening cysteine and the closing phenylalanine or tryptophan. D genes are given only for firm matches. Clone size is stated in some rows and not others, as once, few, many or a class when expanded.

TRBJ2-7 | 12 | NA | NA | TRBV25-1 | CASRQGAYEQYF | TGTGCCAGCAGACAGGGAGCCTACGAGCAGTACTTC
TRBJ1-1 | 13 | NA | NA | TRBV7-9 | CASSQGGNTEAFF | TGTGCCAGCAGCCAAGGGGGGAACACTGAAGCTTTCTTT
TRBJ2-7 | 13 | NA | NA | TRBV10-2 | CASSEGSSYEQYF | TGCGCCAGCAGTGAGGGGAGTTCGTACGAGCAGTACTTC
TRBJ2-5 | 15 | TRBD1 | NA | TRBV7-8 | CASSPGTGTQETQYF | TGTGCCAGCAGCCCGGGGACAGGGACTCAAGAGACCCAGTACTTC
TRBJ1-1 | 16 | NA | NA | TRBV7-9 | CASSSMDRARDTEAFF | TGTGCCAGCAGCTCGATGGATCGCGCCAGGGACACTGAAGCTTTCTTT
TRBJ2-3 | 14 | TRBD2 | NA | TRBV13 | CASSPGLAPDTQYF | TGTGCCAGCAGCCCGGGACTAGCCCCAGATACGCAGTATTTT
TRBJ1-6 | 14 | NA | NA | TRBV4-1 | CASSQVGGKSPLHF | TGCGCCAGCAGCCAAGTTGGGGGGAAATCACCCCTCCACTTT
TRBJ2-7 | 14 | TRBD1 | NA | TRBV9 | CASSLGQGGYEQYF | TGTGCCAGCAGCCTTGGACAGGGAGGCTACGAGCAGTACTTC
TRBJ1-5 | 15 | NA | NA | TRBV9 | CASSVGQAFNQPQHF | TGTGCCAGCAGCGTAGGTCAGGCCTTCAATCAGCCCCAGCATTTT
TRBJ1-2 | 13 | NA | NA | TRBV25-1 | CASSESGGYGYTF | TGTGCCAGCAGTGAATCAGGAGGCTATGGCTACACCTTC
TRBJ2-3 | 16 | TRBD2 | NA | TRBV29-1 | CSVNRGTSSYTDTQYF | TGCAGCGTGAACCGGGGGACTAGCAGCTACACAGATACGCAGTATTTT
TRBJ2-7 | 13 | NA | once | TRBV4-1 | CASSQFSGYEQYF | TGCGCCAGCAGCCAATTCAGCGGGTACGAGCAGTACTTC
TRBJ2-1 | 17 | NA | NA | TRBV28 | CASSTPGVGAPDNEQFF | TGTGCCAGCAGTACCCCGGGGGTAGGGGCCCCTGACAATGAGCAGTTCTTC
TRBJ2-7 | 14 | TRBD1 | few | TRBV5-1 | CASSLGQGRYEQYF | TGCGCCAGCAGCTTGGGACAGGGTCGGTACGAGCAGTACTTC
TRBJ2-7 | 17 | TRBD1 | once | TRBV19 | CASSSRSLRDRGYEQYF | TGTGCCAGTAGTTCGCGGTCTCTCCGGGACAGGGGCTACGAGCAGTACTTC
TRBJ2-7 | 15 | NA | NA | TRBV6-1 | CASSEDWDFGYEQYF | TGTGCCAGCAGTGAAGATTGGGACTTTGGCTACGAGCAGTACTTC